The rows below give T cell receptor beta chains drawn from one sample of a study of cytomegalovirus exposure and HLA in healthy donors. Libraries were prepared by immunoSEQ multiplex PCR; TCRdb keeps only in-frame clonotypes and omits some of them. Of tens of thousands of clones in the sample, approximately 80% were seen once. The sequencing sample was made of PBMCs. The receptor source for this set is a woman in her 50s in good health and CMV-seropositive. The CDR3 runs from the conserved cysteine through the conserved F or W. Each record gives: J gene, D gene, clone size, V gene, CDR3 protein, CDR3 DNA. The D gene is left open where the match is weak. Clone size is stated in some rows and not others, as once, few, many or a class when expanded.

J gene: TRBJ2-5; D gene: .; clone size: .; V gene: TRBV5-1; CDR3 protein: CASSLKPGGGGGETQYF; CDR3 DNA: TGCGCCAGCAGCTTGAAACCGGGCGGAGGGGGCGGAGAGACCCAGTACTTC
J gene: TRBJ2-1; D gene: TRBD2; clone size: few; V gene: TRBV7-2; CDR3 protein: CASSSTGTSRVHEQFF; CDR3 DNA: TGTGCCAGCAGCTCAACCGGGACTAGTCGGGTCCATGAGCAGTTCTTC
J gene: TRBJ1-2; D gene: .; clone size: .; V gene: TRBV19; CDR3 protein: CASSITGNYGYTF; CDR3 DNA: TGTGCCAGTAGTATCACAGGGAACTATGGCTACACCTTC
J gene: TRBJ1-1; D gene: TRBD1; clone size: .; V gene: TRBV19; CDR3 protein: CASTLQGAVDTEAFF; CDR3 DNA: TGTGCCAGTACTTTACAGGGGGCCGTAGATACTGAAGCTTTCTTT
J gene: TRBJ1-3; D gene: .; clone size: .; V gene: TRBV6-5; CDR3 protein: CASSYSIRGFGNTIYF; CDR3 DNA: TGTGCCAGCAGTTACTCGATCAGGGGATTCGGAAACACCATATATTTT
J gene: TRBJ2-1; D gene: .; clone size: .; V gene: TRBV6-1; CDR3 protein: CASSVWASRNNEQFF; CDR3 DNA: TGTGCCAGCAGTGTTTGGGCTAGCAGAAACAATGAGCAGTTCTTC
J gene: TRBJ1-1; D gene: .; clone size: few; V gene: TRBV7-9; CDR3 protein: CASSYGPRGNTEAFF; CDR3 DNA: TGTGCCAGCAGCTATGGGCCACGGGGGAACACTGAAGCTTTCTTT
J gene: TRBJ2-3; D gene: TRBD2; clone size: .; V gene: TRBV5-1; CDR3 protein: CASSSGTSGGAGTDTQYF; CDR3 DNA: TGCGCCAGCAGCTCTGGGACTAGCGGGGGGGCCGGCACAGATACGCAGTATTTT
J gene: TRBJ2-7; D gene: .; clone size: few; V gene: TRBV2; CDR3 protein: CASIWSLEAGSSYEQYF; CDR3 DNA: TGTGCCAGCATATGGAGCCTTGAGGCGGGCAGCTCCTACGAGCAGTACTTC
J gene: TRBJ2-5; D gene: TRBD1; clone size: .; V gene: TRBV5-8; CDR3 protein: CASSSGTGHQETQYF; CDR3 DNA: TGTGCCAGCAGCTCCGGGACAGGCCACCAAGAGACCCAGTACTTC
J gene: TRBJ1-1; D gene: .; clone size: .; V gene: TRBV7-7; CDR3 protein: CASSLDSDYTEAFF; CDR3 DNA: TGTGCTAGCAGCTTAGACAGCGACTACACTGAAGCCTTCTTT
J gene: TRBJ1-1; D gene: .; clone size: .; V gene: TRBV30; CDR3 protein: CAWSERLWNTEAFF; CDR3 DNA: TGTGCCTGGAGTGAGCGACTCTGGAACACTGAAGCTTTCTTT
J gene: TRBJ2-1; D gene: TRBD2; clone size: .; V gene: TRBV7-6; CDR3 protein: CASSAGTSGSYEQFF; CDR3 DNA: TGTGCCAGCAGCGCCGGGACTAGCGGGAGTTATGAGCAGTTCTTC
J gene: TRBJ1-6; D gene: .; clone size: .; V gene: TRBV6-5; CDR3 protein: CASSARQESPLHF; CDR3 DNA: TGTGCCAGCAGCGCAAGACAGGAATCACCCCTCCACTTT
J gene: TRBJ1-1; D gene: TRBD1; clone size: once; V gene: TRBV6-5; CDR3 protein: CASTPQGGNTEAFF; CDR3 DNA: TGTGCCAGCACCCCCCAGGGGGGGAACACTGAAGCTTTCTTT
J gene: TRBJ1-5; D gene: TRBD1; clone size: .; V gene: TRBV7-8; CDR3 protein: CASSLSGQRDQPQHF; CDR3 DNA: TGTGCCAGCAGCTTGTCGGGACAGAGGGATCAGCCCCAGCATTTT
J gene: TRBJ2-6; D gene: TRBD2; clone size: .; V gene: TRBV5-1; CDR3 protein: CASRTSGHSGANVLTF; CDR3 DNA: TGCGCCAGCCGGACTAGCGGCCACTCTGGGGCCAACGTCCTGACTTTC
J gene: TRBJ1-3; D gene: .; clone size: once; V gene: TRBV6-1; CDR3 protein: CASSVESGNTIYF; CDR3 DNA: TGTGCCAGCAGTGTGGAGTCTGGAAACACCATATATTTT
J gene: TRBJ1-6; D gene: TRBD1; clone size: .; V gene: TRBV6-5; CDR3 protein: CASTKTGRNSPLHF; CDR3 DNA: TGTGCCAGCACCAAGACAGGGAGAAATTCACCCCTCCACTTT
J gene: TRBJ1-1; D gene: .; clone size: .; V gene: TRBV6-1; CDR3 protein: CACGRWNTEAFF; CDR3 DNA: TGTGCATGCGGAAGATGGAACACTGAAGCTTTCTTT
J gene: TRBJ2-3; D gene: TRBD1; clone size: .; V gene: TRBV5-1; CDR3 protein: CASSLARQGFIDTQYF; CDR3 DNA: TGCGCCAGCAGCTTGGCAAGACAGGGTTTCATAGATACGCAGTATTTT
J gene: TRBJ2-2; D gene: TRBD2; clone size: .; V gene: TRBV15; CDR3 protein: CATSRDLAGGTGELFF; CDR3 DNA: TGTGCCACCAGCAGAGATCTAGCGGGGGGTACCGGGGAGCTGTTTTTT
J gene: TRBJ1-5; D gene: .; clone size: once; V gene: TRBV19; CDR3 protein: CASTKAGGPQHF; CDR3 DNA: TGTGCCAGTACTAAAGCGGGGGGGCCCCAGCATTTT
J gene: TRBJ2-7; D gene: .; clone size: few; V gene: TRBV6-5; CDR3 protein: CASSPLGGVTPEQYF; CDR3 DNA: TGTGCCAGCAGTCCCCTGGGGGGAGTTACCCCCGAGCAGTACTTC
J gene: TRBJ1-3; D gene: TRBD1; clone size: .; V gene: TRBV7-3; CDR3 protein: CASSLGNRGTSGNTIYF; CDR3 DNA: TGTGCCAGCAGCTTAGGCAACAGGGGCACCTCTGGAAACACCATATATTTT
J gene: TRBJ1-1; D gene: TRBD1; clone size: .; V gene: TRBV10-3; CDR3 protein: CAISESKGARLLNTEAFF; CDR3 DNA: TGTGCCATCAGTGAGTCTAAGGGGGCTCGTTTATTGAACACTGAAGCTTTCTTT
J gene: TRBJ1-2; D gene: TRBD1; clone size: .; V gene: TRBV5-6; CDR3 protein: CASSTGVGYGYTF; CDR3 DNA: TGTGCCAGCAGCACAGGGGTAGGGTATGGCTACACCTTC
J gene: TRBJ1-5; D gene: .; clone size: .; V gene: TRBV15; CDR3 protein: CATSRDRSGQPQHF; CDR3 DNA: TGTGCCACCAGCAGAGATAGAAGCGGTCAGCCCCAGCATTTT
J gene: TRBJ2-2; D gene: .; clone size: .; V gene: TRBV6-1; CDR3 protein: CASRDTDRTGELFF; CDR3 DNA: TGTGCCAGCAGGGACACCGACCGCACCGGGGAGCTGTTTTTT
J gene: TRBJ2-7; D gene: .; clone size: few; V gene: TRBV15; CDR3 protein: CATSREPGYEQYF; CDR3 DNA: TGTGCCACCAGCAGAGAGCCGGGCTACGAGCAGTACTTC
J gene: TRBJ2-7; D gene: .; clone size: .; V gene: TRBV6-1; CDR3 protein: CASSEYRGTYEQYF; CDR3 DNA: TGTGCCAGCAGTGAATATAGGGGGACCTACGAGCAGTACTTC
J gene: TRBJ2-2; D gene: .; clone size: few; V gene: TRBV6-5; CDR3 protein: CATQQVGELFF; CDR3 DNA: TGTGCCACCCAGCAGGTCGGGGAGCTGTTTTTT
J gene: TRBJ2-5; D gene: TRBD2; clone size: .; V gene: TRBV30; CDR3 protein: CAWSGRGARRETQYF; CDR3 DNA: TGTGCCTGGAGTGGGCGGGGGGCGCGTAGGGAGACCCAGTACTTC
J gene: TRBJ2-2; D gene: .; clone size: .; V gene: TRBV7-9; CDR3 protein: CASSLLQGTFTGELFF; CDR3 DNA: TGTGCCAGCAGCTTGTTACAGGGAACCTTCACCGGGGAGCTGTTTTTT
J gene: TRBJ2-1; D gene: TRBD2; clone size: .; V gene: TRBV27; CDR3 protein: CASRRLAGTPYNEQFF; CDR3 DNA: TGTGCCAGTAGGAGGCTAGCGGGGACCCCCTACAATGAGCAGTTCTTC
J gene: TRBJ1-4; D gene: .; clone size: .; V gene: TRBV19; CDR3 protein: CASSISGSTNEKLFF; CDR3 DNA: TGTGCCAGTAGTATATCGGGGTCTACTAATGAAAAACTGTTTTTT
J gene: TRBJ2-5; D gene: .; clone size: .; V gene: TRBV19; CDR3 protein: CASSLKGLAETQYF; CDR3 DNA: TGTGCCAGTAGCCTAAAGGGGCTAGCGGAGACCCAGTACTTC
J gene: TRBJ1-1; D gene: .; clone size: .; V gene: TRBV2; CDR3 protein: CASKGVQFFSNTEAFF; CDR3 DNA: TGTGCCAGCAAAGGGGTACAGTTTTTTAGCAACACTGAAGCTTTCTTT
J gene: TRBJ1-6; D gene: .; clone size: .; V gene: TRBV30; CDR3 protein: CAWSVQDSVVSPLHF; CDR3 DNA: TGTGCCTGGAGTGTACAGGACAGTGTTGTTTCACCCCTCCACTTT
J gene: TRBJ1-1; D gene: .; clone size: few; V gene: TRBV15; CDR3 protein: CATSRSVTVNTEAFF; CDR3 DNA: TGTGCCACCAGCAGATCCGTGACAGTGAACACTGAAGCTTTCTTT
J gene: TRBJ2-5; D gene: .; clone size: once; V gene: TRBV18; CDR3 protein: CASSPWPGSGETQYF; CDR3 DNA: TGTGCCAGCTCACCCTGGCCGGGTTCGGGGGAGACCCAGTACTTC
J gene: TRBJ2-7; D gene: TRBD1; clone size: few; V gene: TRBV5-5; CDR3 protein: CASSLGQGVVEEQYF; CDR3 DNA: TGTGCCAGCAGCCTAGGACAGGGTGTAGTGGAGGAGCAGTACTTC
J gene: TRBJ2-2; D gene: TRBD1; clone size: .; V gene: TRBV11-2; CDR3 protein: CASSFGQGWGGELFF; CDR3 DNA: TGTGCCAGCAGCTTTGGACAGGGATGGGGCGGGGAGCTGTTTTTT
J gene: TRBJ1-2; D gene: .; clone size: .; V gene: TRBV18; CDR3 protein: CASSYQGQVNYGYTF; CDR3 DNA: TGTGCCAGCTCGTACCAGGGGCAGGTTAACTATGGCTACACCTTC
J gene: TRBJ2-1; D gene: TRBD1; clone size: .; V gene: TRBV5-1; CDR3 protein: CASSLRTGENEQFF; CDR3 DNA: TGCGCCAGCAGCTTACGGACAGGGGAGAATGAGCAGTTCTTC
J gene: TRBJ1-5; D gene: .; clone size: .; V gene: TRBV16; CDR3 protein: CASSQSGRGNQPQHF; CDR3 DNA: TGTGCCAGCAGCCAATCGGGCAGGGGTAATCAGCCCCAGCATTTT
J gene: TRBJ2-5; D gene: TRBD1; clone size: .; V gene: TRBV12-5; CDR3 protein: CASGFGQGRETQYF; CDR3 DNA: TGTGCTAGTGGTTTCGGACAGGGAAGAGAGACCCAGTACTTC
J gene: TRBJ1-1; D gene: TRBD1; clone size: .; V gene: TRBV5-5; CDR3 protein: CASSRRTGEEAFF; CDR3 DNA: TGTGCCAGCAGCCGTAGGACAGGGGAGGAAGCTTTCTTT
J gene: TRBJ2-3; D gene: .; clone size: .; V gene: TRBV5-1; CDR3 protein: CASSPVGLRGSWDPDTQYF; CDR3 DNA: TGCGCCAGCAGCCCGGTGGGATTACGGGGTAGTTGGGATCCAGATACGCAGTATTTT
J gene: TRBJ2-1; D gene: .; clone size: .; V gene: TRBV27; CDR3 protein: CASKGHVNNEQFF; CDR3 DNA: TGTGCCAGCAAGGGGCACGTCAACAATGAGCAGTTCTTC
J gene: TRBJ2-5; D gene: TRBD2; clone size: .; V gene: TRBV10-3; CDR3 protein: CAISAAGGGETQYF; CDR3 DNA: TGTGCCATCAGTGCCGCCGGCGGGGGAGAGACCCAGTACTTC
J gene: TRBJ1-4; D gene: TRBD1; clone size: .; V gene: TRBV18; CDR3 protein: CASSPPGQRNEKLFF; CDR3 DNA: TGTGCCAGCTCACCCCCGGGACAGCGTAATGAAAAACTGTTTTTT